This T cell receptor beta chain was sequenced in a study of identical twins. Study conclusions and caveats: The study found weaker excess twin sharing in beta out-of-frame sequences.

Unique molecular identifiers were in the cDNA, with template-switch universal primer binding. TCRdb independently ran MiXCR on the 5' RACE reads; one entry per CDR3 protein. The sample has approximately 890,000 distinct CDR3 sequences, over 9% seen once. The CDR3 consists of 15 residues. Germline V gives CDR1 MGHRA, CDR2 YSYEKL. V shed 2 bases and J 5 bases; nucleotides not matched to a gene: 6. Each donor was a healthy Caucasian. Concerning this clonotype: Its antigen is as yet unknown.

These data were likewise used in another study, on yellow fever vaccine responses in identical twins.

The V gene is TRBV4-1, the J gene TRBJ1-2; 9 nucleotides match TRBD1. The receptor was derived from a woman aged 18-35 years in good health. The specimen was PBMCs. The CDR3 DNA reads TGCGCCAGCAGCCAACCACGGGACAGGGAATATGGCTACACCTTC. Its protein is CASSQPRDREYGYTF.